The present TCR beta chain was sequenced within a study of lymphopenia after photon versus proton radiotherapy. Germline-derived CDR1 and CDR2 are SQVTM and ANQGSEA. The length of the CDR3 is 17 residues. V lost 7 bases, J lost 0 bases, and 8 bases stayed unmatched. Study findings and constraints: Survival link was tested only in deceased patients; proton benefit remains a possibility. After lymphocyte nadir, photon-treated repertoires showed oligoclonal expansion, especially CD8+ Temra. Post-nadir TCR diversity decline inversely tracked overall survival among those who died.

On this clone: Antigen specificity is unknown.

The data were produced by immunoSEQ multiplex PCR, yet TCRdb's version contains in-frame clones alone and is incomplete. The sample has about 26,000 clones; approximately 85% are singletons. This sequence was found in a man aged 25 to 45 with gastric cancer. Here the sequenced sample was peripheral blood, taken from a patient treated with photon-based radiotherapy. The rearrangement uses TRBV29-1 and TRBJ2-2; 13 nucleotides match TRBD2. The CDR3 is CSALSGLAGPNTGELFF. The CDR3 DNA reads TGCAGCGCACTATCGGGACTAGCGGGACCGAACACCGGGGAGCTGTTTTTT.